Below are 30 T cell receptor beta chains sequenced from a single sample in a study of blood T cell repertoires in COVID-19. Libraries were prepared by immunoSEQ multiplex PCR; TCRdb keeps only in-frame clonotypes and omits some of them. The table lists some 180,000 clones, around four fifths of them singletons. The sequenced material came from peripheral blood. Source of these receptors: a woman aged 40 to 49 with COVID-19, enrolled during active disease.

The chain employs TRBV3-1 (or the pseudogene TRBV3-2) and TRBJ1-3; TRBD1 matches 9 bases. V lost 0 bases to trimming and J lost 4 bases; unmatched junction nucleotides: 7. CDR1 and CDR2 from the germline V gene are LGHDT and YNNKEL (reference sequence). The CDR3 contains 17 residues. The CDR3: CASSQDTGGASGNTIYF. In nucleotides, the CDR3 is TGTGCCAGCAGCCAAGATACAGGGGGCGCTTCAGGAAACACCATATATTTT.

V gene TRBV15 combines with J gene TRBJ2-5; 7 bases align to TRBD2. Per the germline V gene, CDR1 is LNHNV and CDR2 is YYDKDF (reference sequence). The trim removed 2 bases at V and 2 bases at J, leaving 5 bases unmatched. This CDR3 region has 15 residues. The CDR3 region is CATSRPSGAQETQYF. DNA of the CDR3: TGTGCCACCAGCAGACCGAGCGGGGCGCAAGAGACCCAGTACTTC.

V and J are TRBV12-3 or TRBV12-4 and TRBJ2-1; D may be TRBD1 (5 bases). V lost 6 bases to trimming and J lost 8 bases, with 11 bases between them. The CDR3 has 12 amino acids. CDR3 DNA sequence: TGTGCCAGCAGGCAATCAGGGTATGAGCAGTTCTTC. Translation gives CASRQSGYEQFF.

This clone was observed a few times. The chain links TRBV6-5 to TRBJ1-5; D gene unclear. Germline values: CDR1 MNHEY, CDR2 SVGAGI. The CDR3 has 13 amino acids. V lost 2 bases, J lost 5 bases, and 7 bases lay in between. CDR3 DNA sequence: TGTGCCAGCAGTTACGAGGCCGATCAGCCCCAGCATTTT. Residues: CASSYEADQPQHF.

The CDR3 region has the DNA TGTGCCAGCAGCTTAAACAGGGCAACGGGCTACACCTTC. This gives the protein CASSLNRATGYTF. This rearrangement joins TRBV7-9 to TRBJ1-2; a weak D match, TRBD1 (6 bases). In germline, CDR1 is SEHNR, CDR2 FQNEAQ (reference sequence). The CDR3 length is 13 residues. The V end was cut by 2 bases, the J end by 8 bases, with 12 bases between.

This clone is a singleton in its sample. V is TRBV2 and J is TRBJ1-5, with D unclear. The germline gives CDR1 SNHLY, CDR2 FYNNEI. The CDR3 runs to 15 residues. V lost 3 bases and J 1 base, leaving 10 bases between the germline ends. Written as DNA, the CDR3 is TGTGCCAGCAGTGATTGGGCAGGAAGCAATCAGCCCCAGCATTTT. Its protein is CASSDWAGSNQPQHF.

This clone was seen a handful of times. The chain is built from TRBV6-5 and TRBJ2-2; 7 positions match TRBD2. The CDR3 loop spans 15 amino acids. Germline V lookup: CDR1 MNHEY, CDR2 SVGAGI. V dropped 4 bases and J dropped 4; count of bases not matched to a gene: 6. The CDR3 reads CASSSFREGTGELFF. CDR3 coding DNA: TGTGCCAGCAGTTCTTTCAGGGAGGGCACCGGGGAGCTGTTTTTT.

The chain carries TRBV6-4 and TRBJ2-6, with a tentative D call TRBD1 (5 bases). Germline assignment: CDR1 MRHNA and CDR2 SNTAGT. The germline V and J ends were trimmed by 2 bases and 0 bases, with 5 bases remaining between them. The CDR3 consists of 15 residues. The CDR3 DNA is TGTGCCAGCAGTGACGGACACTCTGGGGCCAACGTCCTGACTTTC. It encodes CASSDGHSGANVLTF.

This chain links TRBV9 with TRBJ2-3; tentatively, D is TRBD1 (6 bases). V was clipped by 3 bases and J by 2 bases, with 13 bases between them. CDR3 length: 15 residues. Germline V CDR1 and CDR2: SGDLS, YYNGEE. CDR3 in amino acids: CASSAQTGSTDTQYF. CDR3 coding DNA: TGTGCCAGCAGCGCCCAGACAGGATCCACAGATACGCAGTATTTT.

The chain combines TRBV10-1 with TRBJ2-1; no reliable D call. The V gene lost 5 bases and the J gene lost 15 bases, with 20 bases spanning the gap. The CDR3 totals 13 residues. The germline V gene encodes CDR1 WNHNN and CDR2 SYGVQD (reference sequence). The CDR3: CASSPLGRNEAFF. The DNA of the CDR3 is TGCGCCAGCAGTCCCCTGGGCAGAAACGAAGCGTTCTTC.

The rearrangement links TRBV6-5 to TRBJ2-7, with a possible D match to TRBD1 (5 bases). V shed 6 bases and J shed 4 bases, with 13 bases lying between them. The length of the CDR3 is 13 residues. Germline assignment: CDR1 MNHEY and CDR2 SVGAGI. The CDR3: CASRETATYEQYF. In nucleotides, the CDR3 is TGTGCCAGCAGAGAGACAGCTACATACGAGCAGTACTTC.

This chain links TRBV2 with TRBJ2-2, with D possibly matching TRBD2 (5 bases). The CDR3 runs 13 residues. The germline CDR1 and CDR2 sequences are SNHLY and FYNNEI. The CDR3, as DNA: TGTGCGGCGAGGGCGATGAACACCGGGGAGCTGTTTTTT. Translated: CAARAMNTGELFF.

This chain links TRBV15 with TRBJ1-2; D is unclear. Trimming pared 8 bases from V and 2 bases from J, leaving 9 bases between. This CDR3 region has 12 residues. Germline loops: CDR1 LNHNV, CDR2 YYDKDF (reference sequence). CDR3 nucleotide sequence: TGTGCCACCCAGGCGGGGAACTATGGCTACACCTTC. Residues: CATQAGNYGYTF.

The chain combines TRBV2 with TRBJ2-3, with 12 bases identical to TRBD2. CDR1 and CDR2 (germline): SNHLY, FYNNEI. There are 15 residues in the CDR3. Trimming removed 4 bases from V and 8 bases from J; junction bases left unmatched: 7. CDR3: CASSGLAGGPTTQYF. CDR3 DNA sequence: TGTGCCAGCAGTGGGCTAGCGGGAGGGCCAACTACGCAGTATTTT.

This clone was seen once. This rearrangement joins TRBV21-1 to TRBJ1-5. TRBV21-1 is annotated as a pseudogene. CDR3 length: 15 amino acids. CDR3 amino acids: CASSSLDSRSQPQHF. CDR3 bases: TGTGCCAGCAGCTCGTTGGACTCGCGTTCTCAGCCCCAGCATTTT.

V is TRBV19 and J is TRBJ2-7; 7 bases are a match to TRBD2. This CDR3 comprises 14 residues. The trim removed 3 bases at V and 7 bases at J, leaving 9 bases unmatched. Germline CDR1 LNHDA, CDR2 SQIVND (reference sequence). This CDR3 is CASSIRRGGSEQYF. The CDR3 nucleotides read TGTGCCAGTAGTATCAGGAGGGGAGGGAGTGAGCAGTACTTC.

The chain carries TRBV28 and TRBJ2-1; 9 bases are a match to TRBD1. The CDR3 covers 14 residues. CDR1 is MDHEN and CDR2 is SYDVKM in the germline V gene. Germline trimming cut 6 bases from V and 8 bases from J; bases unmatched to any gene: 8. CDR3 bases: TGTGCCAGCAGGGTCTGGACAGGGGTGGATGAGCAGTTCTTC. It yields the protein CASRVWTGVDEQFF.

This clone has just one count. V is TRBV28 and J is TRBJ1-6; D gene uncertain. Germline-derived CDR1 and CDR2 are MDHEN and SYDVKM. Trimming cost V 6 bases and J 4 bases, with 10 bases left between them. CDR3 length equals 14 residues. The CDR3 loop reads CASSGRAYNSPLHF. In DNA form, the CDR3 reads TGTGCCAGCAGCGGGAGGGCTTATAATTCACCCCTCCACTTT. Complete variable domain (other parts from reference TRBV28 and TRBJ1-6): DVKVTQSSRYLVKRTGEKVFLECVQDMDHENMFWYRQDPGLGLRLIYFSYDVKMKEKGDIPEGYSVSREKKERFSLILESASTNQTSMYLCASSGRAYNSPLHFGNGTRLTVT.

The chain joins TRBV2 to TRBJ2-1; D perhaps matches TRBD1 (5 bases). Germline V lookup: CDR1 SNHLY, CDR2 FYNNEI. This CDR3 comprises 14 residues. V lost 8 bases and J 8 bases, leaving 19 bases between the germline ends. CDR3 in DNA: TGTGCCAGCCAAGTAACCAGGGTTTCCGATGAGCAGTTCTTC. Translated, it gives CASQVTRVSDEQFF.

This clone was picked up a small number of times. The rearrangement links TRBV28 to TRBJ2-7; 11 bases line up with TRBD2. V shed 2 bases, J shed 1 base, and the junction held 4 bases outside the gene matches. Germline CDR1 reads MDHEN; CDR2 reads SYDVKM. The CDR3 is 16 amino acids. CDR3 sequence reads: CASSLGTSGTSYEQYF. Here the CDR3 DNA reads TGTGCCAGCAGTTTAGGGACTAGCGGAACTTCCTACGAGCAGTACTTC.

The chain's CDR3 is CASSLGRGEQYF. Here the CDR3 DNA reads TGTGCCAGCAGCCTTGGTAGGGGCGAGCAGTACTTC. The genes are TRBV7-3 and TRBJ2-7; tentatively, D is TRBD1 (5 bases). The germline V and J ends were trimmed by 5 bases and 6 bases, with 11 bases remaining between them. Germline-derived CDR1 and CDR2 are SGHTA and FQGTGA. The CDR3 has 12 residues. Filled out from reference TRBV7-3 and TRBJ2-7, the complete variable domain reads GAGVSQTPSNKVTEKGKYVELRCDPISGHTALYWYRQSLGQGPEFLIYFQGTGAADDSGLPNDRFFAVRPEGSVSTLKIQRTERGDSAVYLCASSLGRGEQYFGPGTRLTVT.

V and J are TRBV24-1 and TRBJ1-5; D is unclear. Germline V gene lookup returns CDR1 KGHDR and CDR2 SFDVKD. Trimming took 3 bases from V and 9 from J, leaving 14 bases between them. This CDR3 spans 14 amino acids. CDR3 protein: CATSDQTSEPPQHF. CDR3 DNA: TGTGCCACCAGTGATCAAACCTCGGAGCCGCCCCAGCATTTT.

This clone is termed medium-sized. This chain joins TRBV5-1 and TRBJ2-2, with D perhaps matching TRBD2 (6 bases). V shed 0 bases and J shed 2 bases, with 14 bases lying between them. Germline values: CDR1 SGHRS, CDR2 YFSETQ. The CDR3 covers 17 residues. DNA of the CDR3: TGCGCCAGCAGCTTGGGGCACCGGGACTTAAACACCGGGGAGCTGTTTTTT. It translates to CASSLGHRDLNTGELFF. Full variable domain (rest looked up from reference TRBV5-1 and TRBJ2-2): KAGVTQTPRYLIKTRGQQVTLSCSPISGHRSVSWYQQTPGQGLQFLFEYFSETQRNKGNFPGRFSGRQFSNSRSEMNVSTLELGDSALYLCASSLGHRDLNTGELFFGEGSRLTVL.

The V call is TRBV19, the J call TRBJ1-1, with 8 nucleotides matching TRBD1. CDR1 and CDR2 (germline): LNHDA, SQIVND (reference sequence). V lost 3 bases, J lost 2 bases, and 2 bases stayed unmatched. This CDR3 is 14 amino acids long. The CDR3 region is CASSIGTGNTEAFF. CDR3 nucleotides: TGTGCCAGTAGTATCGGGACAGGTAACACTGAAGCTTTCTTT.

CDR3 sequence (DNA): TGCAGCGTTGGTTCCGTAAACCAAGAGACCCAGTACTTC. This translates into CSVGSVNQETQYF. The chain recombines TRBV29-1 with TRBJ2-5; D gene ambiguous. This CDR3 contains 13 residues. CDR1 is SQVTM, CDR2 ANQGSEA, per germline. V was trimmed by 4 bases and J by 0 bases, leaving 9 bases between them.

The chain employs TRBV5-4 and TRBJ2-5; 10 bases match TRBD2. J gave up 3 bases and V 3 bases, and 2 bases lay outside the gene matches. CDR3 length: 14 amino acids. Germline CDR1 SGHNT, CDR2 YYREEE (reference sequence). The CDR3 DNA follows: TGTGCCAGCAGCTCAGCGGGAGGGGAAGAGACCCAGTACTTC. This gives the protein CASSSAGGEETQYF.

This sequence joins TRBV11-2 and TRBJ1-1; tentatively, D is TRBD1 (5 bases). Trimming removed 4 bases at V and 1 base at J, with 10 bases between. Germline-derived CDR1 and CDR2 are SGHAT and FQNNGV. The CDR3 has 14 residues. This chain's CDR3 is CASSSMTANTEAFF. The CDR3 DNA follows: TGTGCCAGCAGCTCAATGACAGCGAACACTGAAGCTTTCTTT.

The V gene is TRBV11-2, the J gene TRBJ2-6; D is perhaps TRBD1 (6 bases). This CDR3 has 20 residues. Germline lookup yields CDR1 SGHAT and CDR2 FQNNGV. Trimming pared 0 bases from V and 2 bases from J, leaving 20 bases between. The CDR3 nucleotides read TGTGCCAGCAGCTTAGATGTGGTATACAGGGCCGAGACTGGGGCCAACGTCCTGACTTTC. Its translation is CASSLDVVYRAETGANVLTF. Together with reference TRBV11-2 and TRBJ2-6, the CDR3 gives the full variable domain: EAGVAQSPRYKIIEKRQSVAFWCNPISGHATLYWYQQILGQGPKLLIQFQNNGVVDDSQLPKDRFSAERLKGVDSTLKIQPAKLEDSAVYLCASSLDVVYRAETGANVLTFGAGSRLTVL.

This clone was counted between two and nine times. The gene calls are TRBV6-5 and TRBJ1-1; no clear D. The CDR3 runs to 13 residues. The V gene's germline CDR1 is MNHEY and CDR2 SVGAGI. V dropped 3 bases and J dropped 3 bases, with 8 bases sitting between them. The CDR3 bases are TGTGCCAGCAGTTATAACCGAGACACTGAAGCTTTCTTT. It yields the protein CASSYNRDTEAFF.

The V and J genes are TRBV9 and TRBJ1-1; D call uncertain. The germline V and J ends were trimmed by 0 bases and 1 base, with 13 bases remaining between them. Germline V CDR1 and CDR2: SGDLS, YYNGEE. This CDR3 contains 16 residues. CDR3 in amino acids: CASSVVGLAQNTEAFF. The CDR3 DNA sequence: TGTGCCAGCAGCGTAGTTGGCCTAGCTCAGAACACTGAAGCTTTCTTT.